Sequencing of this T cell receptor (beta chain) was carried out in a study of T-cell reconstitution after alpha-beta-depleted transplantation in children. General observations from the study: Fresh T-cell production supplied most of the T-cell counts and diversity seen one year after transplant. Approximately two months post-transplant, alpha-beta T cells reportedly originated from several hundred expanded graft clones.

The junction had 6 bases not matched to a gene; V was cut back by 3 bases and J by 2 bases. Germline CDR1 is SGDLS and CDR2 is YYNGEE. The CDR3 is made up of 15 amino acids. With respect to this clonotype: Its specificity is not known.

Using unique molecular identifiers, the investigators prepared the TCRbeta library. One entry per CDR3 protein, called by TCRdb with MiXCR from the PCR reads. Seen here are 90,000 to 100,000 distinct CDR3 sequences, 23% observed once, and the top ten hold about 22%. This sequence joins TRBV9 and TRBJ1-2; 8 bases are shared with TRBD1. Sequences were derived from PBMCs, sampled before TCRalphabeta/CD19-depleted stem cell transplant. The sequence derives from a boy aged 2 to 10 with acute lymphoblastic leukemia, due to receive a stem cell transplant. CDR3 residues: CASSDPRDRNYGYTF. CDR3 nucleotide sequence: TGTGCCAGCAGCGATCCCCGGGACAGGAACTATGGCTACACCTTC. Based on the CDR3 plus reference TRBV9 and TRBJ1-2, the full variable domain is DSGVTQTPKHLITATGQRVTLRCSPRSGDLSVYWYQQSLDQGLQFLIQYYNGEERAKGNILERFSAQQFPDLHSELNLSSLELGDSALYFCASSDPRDRNYGYTFGSGTRLTVV.